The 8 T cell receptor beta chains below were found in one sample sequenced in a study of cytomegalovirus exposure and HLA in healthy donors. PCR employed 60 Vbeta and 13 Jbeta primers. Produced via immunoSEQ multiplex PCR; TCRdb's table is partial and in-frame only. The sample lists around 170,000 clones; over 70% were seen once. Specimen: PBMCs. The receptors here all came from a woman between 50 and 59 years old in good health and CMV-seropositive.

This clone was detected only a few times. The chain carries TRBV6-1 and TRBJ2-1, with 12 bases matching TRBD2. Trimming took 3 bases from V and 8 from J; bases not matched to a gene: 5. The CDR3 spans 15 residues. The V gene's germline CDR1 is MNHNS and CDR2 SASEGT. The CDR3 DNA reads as TGTGCCAGCAGTGACCTAGCGGGAGGGAACGATGAGCAGTTCTTC. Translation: CASSDLAGGNDEQFF.

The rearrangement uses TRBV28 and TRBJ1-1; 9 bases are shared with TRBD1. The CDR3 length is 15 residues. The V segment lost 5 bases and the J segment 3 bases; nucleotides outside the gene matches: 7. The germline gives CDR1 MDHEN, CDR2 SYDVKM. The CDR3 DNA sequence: TGTGCCAGCAGTCCGAGGACAGGGGCTCACACTGAAGCTTTCTTT. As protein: CASSPRTGAHTEAFF.

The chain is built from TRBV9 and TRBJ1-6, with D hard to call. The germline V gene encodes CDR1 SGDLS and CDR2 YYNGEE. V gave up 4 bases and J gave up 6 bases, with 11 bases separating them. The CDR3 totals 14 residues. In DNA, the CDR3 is TGTGCCAGCAGCCAGAGGGCAGGTAATTCACCCCTCCACTTT. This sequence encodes CASSQRAGNSPLHF. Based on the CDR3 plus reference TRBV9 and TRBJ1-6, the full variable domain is DSGVTQTPKHLITATGQRVTLRCSPRSGDLSVYWYQQSLDQGLQFLIQYYNGEERAKGNILERFSAQQFPDLHSELNLSSLELGDSALYFCASSQRAGNSPLHFGNGTRLTVT.

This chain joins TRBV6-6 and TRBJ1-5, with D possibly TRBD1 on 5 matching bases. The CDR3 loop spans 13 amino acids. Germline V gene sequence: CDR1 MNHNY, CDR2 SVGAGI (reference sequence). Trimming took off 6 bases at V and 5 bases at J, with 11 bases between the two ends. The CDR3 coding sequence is TGTGCCAGCAGCCACACAGGCGATCAGCCCCAGCATTTT. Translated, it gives CASSHTGDQPQHF.

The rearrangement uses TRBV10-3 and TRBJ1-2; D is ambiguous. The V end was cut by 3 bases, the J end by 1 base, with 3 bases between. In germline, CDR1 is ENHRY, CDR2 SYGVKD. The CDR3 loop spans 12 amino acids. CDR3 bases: TGTGCCATCAGTGACGGTAACTATGGCTACACCTTC. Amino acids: CAISDGNYGYTF.

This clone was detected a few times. The CDR3 nucleotides are TGTGCCAGCAGCTTAGGGGCGGGAGGGCCTGGGGCCAACGTCCTGACTTTC. Translation gives CASSLGAGGPGANVLTF. The rearrangement joins TRBV7-6 to TRBJ2-6, with 9 positions matching TRBD2. The CDR3 has 17 residues. V shed 1 base and J 2 bases; nucleotides not matched to a gene: 3. The germline CDR1 and CDR2 sequences are SGHVS and FNYEAQ.

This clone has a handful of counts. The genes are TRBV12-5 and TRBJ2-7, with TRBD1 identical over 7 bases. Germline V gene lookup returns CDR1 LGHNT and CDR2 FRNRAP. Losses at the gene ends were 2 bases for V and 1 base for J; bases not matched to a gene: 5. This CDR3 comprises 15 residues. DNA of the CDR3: TGTGCTAGTGGTTTGCCCCGACAGGGATCCTACGAGCAGTACTTC. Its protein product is CASGLPRQGSYEQYF.

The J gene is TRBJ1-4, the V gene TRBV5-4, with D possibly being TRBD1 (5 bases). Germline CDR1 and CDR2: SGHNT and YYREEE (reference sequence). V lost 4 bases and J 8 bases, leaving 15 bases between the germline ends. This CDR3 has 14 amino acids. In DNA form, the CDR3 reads TGTGCCAGCAGCGCGGGGCGGTCGGACGAAAAACTGTTTTTT. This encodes CASSAGRSDEKLFF. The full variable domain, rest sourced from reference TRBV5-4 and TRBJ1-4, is ETGVTQSPTHLIKTRGQQVTLRCSSQSGHNTVSWYQQALGQGPQFIFQYYREEENGRGNFPPRFSGLQFPNYSSELNVNALELDDSALYLCASSAGRSDEKLFFGSGTQLSVL.